Listed here are 9 T cell receptor beta chains from one sample, sequenced in a study of OX40 agonist ivuxolimab in advanced cancers. Assay used: immunoSEQ multiplex PCR; TCRdb lists only in-frame clones, some missing. The sample lists 70,000 to 95,000 clones, 86% seen once, with 5.5% to 8% in the top ten. The material was CD4+ or CD8+ T cells sorted from blood, obtained in a trial of the OX40 agonist ivuxolimab. The receptors here all came from an adult with an advanced solid tumor such as melanoma, head and neck, liver or kidney cancer.

The gene calls are TRBV5-4 and TRBJ2-1; possible D gene TRBD2, 7 bases. This CDR3 is built from 14 residues. The ends were cut back, 5 bases at V and 2 bases at J, with 11 bases in the middle. Germline V gives CDR1 SGHNT, CDR2 YYREEE (reference sequence). CDR3 DNA sequence: TGTGCCAGCAGTAGGGGGAGGGCCTACAATGAGCAGTTCTTC. Amino acid sequence: CASSRGRAYNEQFF.

The rearrangement joins TRBV19 to TRBJ2-1, with D perhaps TRBD1 (5 bases). Looked up from germline, CDR1 is LNHDA and CDR2 is SQIVND (reference sequence). V lost 5 bases and J lost 5, with 10 bases in between. CDR3 length equals 13 residues. This CDR3 reads CASSQTANNEQFF. The CDR3 nucleotides read TGTGCCAGTAGTCAGACAGCCAACAATGAGCAGTTCTTC.

This chain's CDR3 is CASSSGGVWAFF. CDR3 DNA sequence: TGTGCCAGCAGTTCGGGGGGGGTATGGGCTTTCTTT. This sequence joins TRBV7-8 and TRBJ1-1, with D maybe TRBD1 (5 bases). The length of the CDR3 is 12 residues. Trimming pared 6 bases from V and 11 bases from J, leaving 16 bases between. Germline CDR1 SGHVS, CDR2 FQNEAQ. Using reference TRBV7-8 and TRBJ1-1 for the parts outside the CDR3, the full variable domain is GAGVSQSPRYKVAKRGQDVALRCDPISGHVSLFWYQQALGQGPEFLTYFQNEAQLDKSGLPSDRFFAERPEGSVSTLKIQRTQQEDSAVYLCASSSGGVWAFFGQGTRLTVV.

The rearrangement joins TRBV6-6 to TRBJ2-7; 8 bases agree with TRBD2. Germline V gene lookup returns CDR1 MNHNY and CDR2 SVGAGI (reference sequence). The V and J ends lost 6 bases and 3 bases, in that order; junction bases with no gene match: 10. The CDR3 length is 15 residues. The CDR3 reads CASSPGLALNYEQYF. In DNA form, the CDR3 reads TGTGCCAGCAGCCCTGGACTAGCCCTTAACTACGAGCAGTACTTC.

CDR3 protein: CASSLETNTEAFF. In nucleotides, the CDR3 is TGTGCCAGCAGCTTAGAGACGAACACTGAAGCTTTCTTT. This sequence joins TRBV7-9 and TRBJ1-1; no firm D call. Between the trimmed V and J ends, which lost 1 base and 1 base, there was a span of 4 bases. CDR1 and CDR2 (germline): SEHNR, FQNEAQ (reference sequence). The CDR3 spans 13 residues.

The chain uses TRBV5-1 and TRBJ1-1; the D is unclear. V was cut by 0 bases and J by 1 base, with 7 bases left in between. This CDR3 has 14 residues. Germline loops: CDR1 SGHRS, CDR2 YFSETQ. The CDR3 here is CASSLGWSNTEAFF. CDR3 DNA: TGCGCCAGCAGCTTGGGTTGGTCGAACACTGAAGCTTTCTTT. The full variable domain, with the rest looked up from reference TRBV5-1 and TRBJ1-1, is KAGVTQTPRYLIKTRGQQVTLSCSPISGHRSVSWYQQTPGQGLQFLFEYFSETQRNKGNFPGRFSGRQFSNSRSEMNVSTLELGDSALYLCASSLGWSNTEAFFGQGTRLTVV.

The gene calls are TRBV6-1 and TRBJ2-5; D remains unclear. Germline CDR1 MNHNS, CDR2 SASEGT. This CDR3 has 12 residues. V was clipped by 8 bases and J by 4 bases, with 11 bases between them. The CDR3 is CASDNSRETQYF. CDR3 in DNA: TGTGCCAGCGACAATTCCCGAGAGACCCAGTACTTC.

CDR3 sequence: CASSKTLAGDTHEQYF. For the CDR3, the DNA is TGCGCCAGCAGCAAGACCTTAGCGGGAGATACCCACGAGCAGTACTTC. The V gene is TRBV4-1, the J gene TRBJ2-7; TRBD2 aligns across 9 bases. The trim removed 5 bases at V and 5 bases at J, leaving 13 bases unmatched. This CDR3 comprises 16 residues. The germline V gene encodes CDR1 MGHRA and CDR2 YSYEKL.

The chain joins TRBV19 to TRBJ2-3; TRBD2 is a possible D gene (6 bases). V lost 4 bases, J lost 7 bases, and 9 bases lay in between. The CDR3 covers 12 residues. Germline CDR1 is LNHDA and CDR2 is SQIVND (reference sequence). CDR3 DNA sequence: TGTGCCAGTAGTAACCGGGACTATACGCAGTATTTT. Amino acid sequence: CASSNRDYTQYF.